These T cell receptor beta chains were read from a single sample in a study of regulatory T cells in long-lasting Graves disease. TCRdb redid the calling of the multiplex PCR reads with MiXCR, one entry per CDR3 protein. The table shows 400,000 to 450,000 distinct CDR3 sequences, with around 14% occurring only once. The same specimen was also included in a second study, on T cells in Graves' hyperthyroidism and ophthalmopathy.

Source: peripheral blood mononuclear cells (PBMCs), taken at new diagnosis, from a patient treated with antithyroid drugs. These receptors were taken from a young woman with Graves disease. The CDR3 runs from the conserved cysteine through the conserved F or W. The D gene is left open where the match is weak. The size of a clone is reported for some rows only, either as once, few or many, or as a class for expanded clones.

clone size	D gene	V gene	J gene	CDR3 protein	CDR3 DNA
.	.	TRBV7-9	TRBJ1-5	CASSLTGGLDQPQHF	TGTGCCAGCAGCCTGACAGGAGGTTTGGATCAGCCCCAGCATTTT
few	.	TRBV2	TRBJ1-2	CASSPMGVDYGYTF	TGTGCCAGCAGCCCTATGGGCGTGGACTATGGCTACACCTTC
few	.	TRBV15	TRBJ1-5	CATSRVQGGGQPQHF	TGTGCCACCAGCAGAGTACAGGGAGGCGGTCAGCCCCAGCATTTT
few	.	TRBV6-1	TRBJ1-2	CASSEKRTMSGYTF	TGTGCCAGCAGTGAAAAGAGAACTATGTCTGGCTACACCTTC
many	TRBD1	TRBV20-1	TRBJ2-5	CSANPGQQSRTQYF	TGCAGTGCTAACCCGGGACAGCAGTCTCGTACCCAGTACTTC
.	.	TRBV7-2	TRBJ1-5	CASSGRGPKGQPQHF	TGTGCCAGCAGCGGCCGCGGCCCAAAGGGGCAGCCCCAGCATTTT
many	.	TRBV2	TRBJ1-4	CASSEARAPGANEKLFF	TGTGCCAGCAGTGAAGCGAGGGCCCCGGGAGCTAATGAAAAACTGTTTTTT
few	.	TRBV2	TRBJ2-7	CAAGGGSPQVYEQYF	TGTGCCGCAGGGGGAGGGTCTCCTCAGGTCTACGAGCAGTACTTC
many	.	TRBV12-3/TRBV12-4	TRBJ1-4	CASSLRGAGINEKLFF	TGTGCCAGCAGTTTAAGGGGGGCTGGGATTAATGAAAAACTGTTTTTT
many	TRBD2	TRBV7-9	TRBJ2-7	CASSYGLAGAPPYEQYF	TGTGCCAGCAGCTACGGACTAGCGGGGGCTCCACCCTACGAGCAGTACTTC
.	TRBD1	TRBV6-5	TRBJ2-7	CASSYPGGYEQYF	TGTGCCAGCAGTTACCCAGGGGGCTACGAGCAGTACTTC
.	TRBD2	TRBV11-2	TRBJ2-7	CASSLVLSGSREQYF	TGTGCCAGCAGCTTAGTACTGAGCGGGAGCAGAGAGCAGTACTTC
.	TRBD1	TRBV10-3	TRBJ2-1	CAISETGGYNEQFF	TGTGCCATCAGTGAGACAGGGGGCTACAATGAGCAGTTCTTC
few	.	TRBV24-1	TRBJ1-4	CATGNSATNEKLFF	TGTGCCACCGGGAACAGCGCAACTAATGAAAAACTGTTTTTT
.	.	TRBV24-1	TRBJ2-1	CATSDPGSPGPNEQFF	TGTGCCACCAGTGACCCGGGGAGCCCGGGGCCAAATGAGCAGTTCTTC
few	.	TRBV4-1	TRBJ2-1	CASSQWLDISYNEQFF	TGCGCCAGCAGCCAGTGGTTAGACATCTCCTACAATGAGCAGTTCTTC